The 3 T cell receptor beta chains reported below all come from one sample, sequenced in a study of vaccination effects on CD4 cells after COVID-19. What these receptors recognize is not known. Assay: immunoSEQ multiplex PCR; the TCRdb copy retains only in-frame clones and omits some. There are over 50,000 clones in the sample; about four fifths occur only once, and about 2.5% lies in the top ten. Before sequencing took place, the ViraFEST assay used viral peptide pools to expand antigen-specific CD4+ T cells. Culture lasted about nine days before CD4+ T cell isolation. The source material was CD4+ T cells from PBMCs cultured with HCoV-229E spike peptides, sampled before COVID-19 vaccination. These receptors all come from a human donor who received a COVID-19 vaccine.

Only a few counts were recorded for this clone. The rearrangement joins TRBV14 to TRBJ2-1, with D possibly matching TRBD1 (6 bases). The CDR3 has 12 amino acids. Germline CDR1 reads SGHDN; CDR2 reads FVKESK. Deletions cut 2 bases from V and 13 bases from J, with 12 bases between. CDR3 nucleotides: TGTGCCAGCAGCCAACCTAGACAGGCTCAGTTCTTC. It yields the protein CASSQPRQAQFF.

This chain uses TRBV2 with TRBJ1-6; 8 bases map to TRBD1. This CDR3 region has 16 residues. V gave up 5 bases and J gave up 10 bases; unmatched junction bases: 13. The germline gives CDR1 SNHLY, CDR2 FYNNEI. The CDR3 coding sequence is TGTGCCAGCAGTCGGACCGCGGGACAGGCGCGGTCACCCCTCCACTTT. The encoded protein is CASSRTAGQARSPLHF.

The chain combines TRBV14 with TRBJ2-3; the match to TRBD2 covers 7 bases. The germline CDR1 and CDR2 sequences are SGHDN and FVKESK. This CDR3 is built from 16 residues. V lost 4 bases to trimming and J lost 1 base; unmatched junction nucleotides: 8. Written as DNA, the CDR3 is TGTGCCAGCAGCCTGGTTAGCGGGCTAGGCACAGATACGCAGTATTTT. Its protein is CASSLVSGLGTDTQYF.